A single sample gave rise to the 5 T cell receptor beta chains below, sequenced in a study of Tregs in tolerant kidney transplant recipients. This table comes from immunoSEQ multiplex PCR, and its TCRdb copy is limited to in-frame clones, with some not included. The sample holds around 230,000 clones, approximately 83% seen once. Sequencing input: CD4+ T cells from blood. The receptors here all came from a human donor in good health.

CDR3 in amino acids: CASSSTRNTEAFF. The CDR3 DNA is TGTGCCAGCAGCTCAACACGAAACACTGAAGCTTTCTTT. The rearrangement links TRBV14 to TRBJ1-1, with D unclear. V lost 5 bases, J lost 2 bases, and 9 bases lay in between. Germline values: CDR1 SGHDN, CDR2 FVKESK. There are 13 residues in the CDR3.

This clone has just a few counts. CDR3 sequence: CASRRGGGSTDTQYF. CDR3 DNA sequence: TGCGCCAGCAGGCGGGGGGGCGGAAGCACAGATACGCAGTATTTT. The V gene is TRBV5-1, the J gene TRBJ2-3, with 9 positions matching TRBD2. V was pared by 5 bases and J by 0 bases, with 4 bases of the junction left unmatched. This CDR3 contains 15 residues. CDR1 is SGHRS and CDR2 is YFSETQ in the germline V gene.

The count of this clone is one. V is TRBV11-2 and J is TRBJ2-5; tentatively, D is TRBD1 (6 bases). Germline V lookup: CDR1 SGHAT, CDR2 FQNNGV. CDR3 length: 13 amino acids. With 3 bases removed from V and 4 bases from J, the gap between germline ends came to 9 bases. Written as DNA, the CDR3 is TGTGCCAGCAGCTTTTGGGGGCTAGAGACCCAGTACTTC. It encodes CASSFWGLETQYF. The full variable domain, in which reference TRBV11-2 and TRBJ2-5 provide the parts outside the CDR3, is EAGVAQSPRYKIIEKRQSVAFWCNPISGHATLYWYQQILGQGPKLLIQFQNNGVVDDSQLPKDRFSAERLKGVDSTLKIQPAKLEDSAVYLCASSFWGLETQYFGPGTRLLVL.

The chain recombines TRBV6-5 with TRBJ2-5; D may be TRBD2 (5 bases). The CDR3 spans 16 residues. V was trimmed by 4 bases and J by 1 base, leaving 16 bases between them. Germline V gene sequence: CDR1 MNHEY, CDR2 SVGAGI. The CDR3 nucleotides are TGTGCCAGCAGTTCGAGGGCCCGCGAGTTCCAAGAGACCCAGTACTTC. It specifies CASSSRAREFQETQYF.

The chain joins TRBV7-2 to TRBJ2-3; D is unresolved. Deletions cut 4 bases from V and 9 bases from J, with 8 bases between. This CDR3 contains 11 residues. Germline loops: CDR1 SGHTA, CDR2 FQGNSA. This CDR3 reads CASSSVGTQYF. The CDR3 DNA follows: TGTGCCAGCAGCTCTGTGGGGACGCAGTATTTT.